These 30 T cell receptor beta chains share one sample of origin, sequenced in a study of blood T cells in healthy people across ages. Next came a second PCR, run for about 7 to 12 cycles, which used a sample-barcoded 5' primer along with a J-beta primer mix. A single record per CDR3 protein comes from TCRdb applying MiXCR to the 5' RACE reads. This sample has about 800,000 distinct CDR3 sequences, with more than 20% found just once. These same data were also listed under a study on T cells of mothers and their children.

Sequencing was done on a sample of blood. All receptors come from a boy between 10 and 17 years old in good health.

About this clonotype: An end of the junction does not agree with germline; a read error may underlie this. J is TRBJ2-1 and V is TRBV29-1; TRBD2 matches 11 bases. Germline V lookup: CDR1 SQVTM, CDR2 ANQGSEA. There are 16 residues in the CDR3. The CDR3 bases are TGCAACGTTGTTATTGCGACTAGCGGGAACTACAATGAGCAGTTCTTC. It encodes CNVVIATSGNYNEQFF.

The gene calls are TRBV6-1 and TRBJ1-4, with no clear D. CDR3 size: 14 residues. Per the germline V gene, CDR1 is MNHNS and CDR2 is SASEGT. V lost 5 bases and J 4 bases, leaving 11 bases between the germline ends. CDR3 in DNA: TGTGCCAGCAGTCAGACGGCGCTTAATGAAAAACTGTTTTTT. Its protein product is CASSQTALNEKLFF.

The chain carries TRBV6-5 and TRBJ1-5, with no clear D. Germline V CDR1 and CDR2: MNHEY, SVGAGI. This CDR3 region has 15 residues. The ends were cut back, 6 bases at V and 0 bases at J, with 12 bases in the middle. The CDR3 region has the DNA TGTGCCAGCAGACAGCAGGCTTATAGCAATCAGCCCCAGCATTTT. It is translated as CASRQQAYSNQPQHF.

The chain links TRBV14 to TRBJ2-3; 13 nucleotides agree with TRBD2. This CDR3 comprises 15 residues. V shed 5 bases and J 5 bases; nucleotides not matched to a gene: 4. Germline loops: CDR1 SGHDN, CDR2 FVKESK. CDR3 coding DNA: TGTGCCAGCAGCTGGACTAGCGGGAGTATAGATACGCAGTATTTT. As protein: CASSWTSGSIDTQYF.

V and J are TRBV20-1 and TRBJ2-7; D may be TRBD2 (7 bases). Trimming stripped 8 bases from V and 6 bases from J, with 29 bases between. Germline V gene sequence: CDR1 DFQATT, CDR2 SNEGSKA (reference sequence). The CDR3 covers 16 residues. CDR3 sequence reads: CSSPGNHGGPRVEQYF. DNA for the CDR3: TGCAGTTCTCCGGGGAACCACGGGGGGCCTCGGGTCGAGCAGTACTTC.

DNA for the CDR3: TGTGCCAGCAGCCCCTGGGGAGGGGGAGAGACCCAGTACTTC. The encoded protein is CASSPWGGGETQYF. The chain uses TRBV7-3 and TRBJ2-5; a possible D gene is TRBD2 (7 bases). The CDR3 extends over 14 amino acids. Germline V gene lookup returns CDR1 SGHTA and CDR2 FQGTGA. V gave up 5 bases and J gave up 4 bases, with 14 bases separating them. The full variable domain, its missing parts supplied by reference TRBV7-3 and TRBJ2-5, is GAGVSQTPSNKVTEKGKYVELRCDPISGHTALYWYRQSLGQGPEFLIYFQGTGAADDSGLPNDRFFAVRPEGSVSTLKIQRTERGDSAVYLCASSPWGGGETQYFGPGTRLLVL.

This clonotype was found a few times. The V and J genes are TRBV7-3 and TRBJ1-1; D ambiguous. Germline-derived CDR1 and CDR2 are SGHTA and FQGTGA. The CDR3 spans 15 residues. V shed 4 bases and J shed 3 bases, with 15 bases lying between them. Written as DNA, the CDR3 is TGTGCCAGCAGCTCCGGCCCTTCTAGGGACACTGAAGCTTTCTTT. Its translation is CASSSGPSRDTEAFF.

This clonotype was seen a handful of times. The gene calls are TRBV15 and TRBJ2-7; maybe TRBD1 (5 bases). The V gene's germline CDR1 is LNHNV and CDR2 YYDKDF (reference sequence). The CDR3 contains 13 residues. V was pared by 5 bases and J by 1 base, with 9 bases between. The CDR3 coding sequence is TGTGCCACCAGCTATAGACAGTCCTACGAGCAGTACTTC. This translates into CATSYRQSYEQYF.

This clonotype has more than one count but fewer than ten. This chain links TRBV19 with TRBJ2-5, with a weak D call TRBD1 (6 bases). The CDR3 runs to 13 residues. Germline V lookup: CDR1 LNHDA, CDR2 SQIVND (reference sequence). V lost 6 bases, J lost 5 bases, and 13 bases lay in between. CDR3 DNA: TGTGCCAGTAGCAAGGGGGTCCCGGAGACCCAGTACTTC. Amino acids: CASSKGVPETQYF.

The chain links TRBV7-9 to TRBJ2-7; TRBD1 might be the D (6 bases). CDR1 SEHNR and CDR2 FQNEAQ come from the germline V gene (reference sequence). The V and J ends lost 3 bases and 3 bases respectively, with 12 bases between them. There are 14 residues in the CDR3. The CDR3, as DNA: TGTGCCAGCAGCTTCCCGGACAGAGTCTACGAGCAGTACTTC. Translating it yields CASSFPDRVYEQYF.

About this clonotype: The CDR3 does not close with the conserved phenylalanine or tryptophan, likely indicating a read error. The chain has TRBV5-1 and TRBJ2-7, with 10 bases lining up with TRBD2. Per germline, CDR1 SGHRS and CDR2 YFSETQ. J was trimmed by 4 bases and V by 5 bases; bases with no gene match: 12. This CDR3 contains 16 residues. The CDR3 DNA sequence: TGCGCCAGCAGAGATGGACTAGCGGACCTTGGGTACGAGCAGTACCTC. It is translated as CASRDGLADLGYEQYL.

This clonotype was recorded a few times. The CDR3 nucleotides read TGTGCCAGCAGTGACTCCAGGATGGGTTCACCCCTCCACTTT. It codes for CASSDSRMGSPLHF. This chain uses TRBV27 with TRBJ1-6; D is unclear. The V gene's germline CDR1 is MNHEY and CDR2 SMNVEV (reference sequence). The CDR3 totals 14 residues. V shed 5 bases and J shed 9 bases, with 14 bases lying between them.

This clonotype was counted once. V and J are TRBV5-5 and TRBJ1-1; D might be TRBD1 (5 bases). The germline CDR1 and CDR2 sequences are SGHKS and YYEKEE (reference sequence). The CDR3 is 16 residues long. Trimming removed 2 bases at V and 6 bases at J, with 20 bases between. For the CDR3, the DNA is TGTGCCAGCAGCTTAGGAGACAGAAACCGGGGGTCTGAAGCTTTCTTT. Translation gives CASSLGDRNRGSEAFF. Supplemented by reference TRBV5-5 and TRBJ1-1, the full variable domain reads DAGVTQSPTHLIKTRGQQVTLRCSPISGHKSVSWYQQVLGQGPQFIFQYYEKEERGRGNFPDRFSARQFPNYSSELNVNALLLGDSALYLCASSLGDRNRGSEAFFGQGTRLTVV.

This chain uses TRBV20-1 with TRBJ2-5, with 11 nucleotides matching TRBD2. TRBJ2-7 matches the DNA end more closely, so the J call is doubtful. This CDR3 region has 14 residues. The germline V gene has CDR1 DFQATT and CDR2 SNEGSKA (reference sequence). The CDR3: CSVQGTSGTYEQYF. The DNA of the CDR3 is TGCAGTGTCCAGGGGACTAGCGGTACCTACGAGCAGTACTTC.

This clonotype was seen more than once but under ten times. This rearrangement joins TRBV20-1 to TRBJ2-5, with 7 bases aligning to TRBD1. The better agreement between TRBJ2-7 and the DNA end casts doubt on the J call. The germline CDR1 and CDR2 sequences are DFQATT and SNEGSKA (reference sequence). The CDR3 has 12 residues. The DNA of the CDR3 is TGCAGTGCTCCCGACAGGGACTACGAGCAGTACTTC. Amino acids: CSAPDRDYEQYF.

This CDR3 reads CASSQERALFMNTEAFF. The CDR3 DNA reads TGCGCCAGCAGCCAAGAACGAGCACTCTTCATGAACACTGAAGCTTTCTTT. The V gene is TRBV4-3, the J gene TRBJ1-1; D is unclear. The CDR3 has 17 residues. Trimming removed 0 bases from V and 0 bases from J, with 14 bases in between. Germline CDR1 LGHNA, CDR2 YSLEER.

The chain employs TRBV28 and TRBJ2-1, with TRBD2 identical over 7 bases. V shed 1 base, J shed 1 base, and the junction held 7 bases outside the gene matches. Per the germline V gene, CDR1 is MDHEN and CDR2 is SYDVKM. CDR3 size: 17 residues. For the CDR3, the DNA is TGTGCCAGCAGTTTATTATCGCCCGGGGGGTCCTACAATGAGCAGTTCTTC. Its translation: CASSLLSPGGSYNEQFF.

CDR3 nucleotides: TGTGCCAGCAGCGTAGGGTCCGGGGTAGGGGCAGATACGCAGTATTTT. Residues: CASSVGSGVGADTQYF. The rearrangement uses TRBV9 and TRBJ2-3, with D possibly called TRBD1 or TRBD2 (5 bases each). This CDR3 is 16 amino acids long. V was pared by 0 bases and J by 4 bases, with 15 bases between. Germline lookup yields CDR1 SGDLS and CDR2 YYNGEE.

The chain uses TRBV29-1 and TRBJ1-2, with D possibly TRBD1 on 5 matching bases. Germline loops: CDR1 SQVTM, CDR2 ANQGSEA. V was cut by 6 bases and J by 0 bases, with 8 bases left in between. The CDR3 totals 12 residues. DNA of the CDR3: TGCAGCGTCCAAGGGGCTAACTATGGCTACACCTTC. Translated: CSVQGANYGYTF.

The chain links TRBV28 to TRBJ1-2, with D unclear. The germline V gene has CDR1 MDHEN and CDR2 SYDVKM. CDR3 length: 10 amino acids. V lost 8 bases, J lost 4 bases, and 5 bases lay in between. CDR3 sequence: CASGVYGYTF. The CDR3, as DNA: TGTGCCAGCGGGGTCTATGGCTACACCTTC.

This clonotype showed up just once. This chain links TRBV5-1 with TRBJ2-7, with 7 bases that match TRBD2. Germline CDR1 and CDR2: SGHRS and YFSETQ. The CDR3 is 14 residues long. Trimming took 2 bases from V and 1 from J; bases not matched to a gene: 3. The CDR3 here is CASSFSSGSYEQYF. The CDR3 nucleotides read TGCGCCAGCAGCTTCTCTAGCGGATCCTACGAGCAGTACTTC.

This clonotype was seen many times. The CDR3 bases are TGCGCCAGCAGAGTTTCAACAGATACGCAGTATTTT. It specifies CASRVSTDTQYF. V is TRBV5-1 and J is TRBJ2-3; D not certain. The CDR3 consists of 12 residues. V was cut by 5 bases and J by 3 bases, with 7 bases left in between. Germline CDR1 and CDR2: SGHRS and YFSETQ.

The V gene is TRBV15, the J gene TRBJ2-2; a possible D gene is TRBD1 (5 bases). The germline V gene has CDR1 LNHNV and CDR2 YYDKDF (reference sequence). CDR3 length: 14 amino acids. Deletions cut 3 bases from V and 7 bases from J, with 12 bases between. DNA for the CDR3: TGTGCCACCAGCAGGGACACACCTAACGGGGAGCTGTTTTTT. Protein sequence: CATSRDTPNGELFF. The whole variable domain, filled in from reference TRBV15 and TRBJ2-2, reads DAMVIQNPRYQVTQFGKPVTLSCSQTLNHNVMYWYQQKSSQAPKLLFHYYDKDFNNEADTPDNFQSRRPNTSFCFLDIRSPGLGDTAMYLCATSRDTPNGELFFGEGSRLTVL.

The rearrangement joins TRBV29-1 to TRBJ2-2; either TRBD1 or TRBD2 may fit D (5 bases each). CDR3 size: 14 residues. The V gene's germline CDR1 is SQVTM and CDR2 ANQGSEA. The DNA of the CDR3 is TGCACCGGCAGAGGGGCCGCGAACACCGGGGAGCTGTTTTTT. Its protein is CTGRGAANTGELFF.

This chain connects TRBV21-1 to TRBJ2-7; the table assigns TRBD2, which was not confirmed against the DNA. TRBV21-1 is a pseudogene segment. This CDR3 has 16 residues. CDR3: CARDTSVRREMGEQYF. CDR3 in DNA: TGTGCCAGAGACACCTCGGTACGGCGGGAGATGGGCGAGCAGTACTTC.

About this clonotype: A junction end diverges from the germline sequence, so it may reflect a read error. The CDR3 DNA sequence: TGTGCCAGCAGCCTTGAAGGGTTAGACTATGGCCACACCTTC. This gives the protein CASSLEGLDYGHTF. The chain recombines TRBV7-2 with TRBJ1-2; D remains ambiguous. The germline CDR1 and CDR2 sequences are SGHTA and FQGNSA. The CDR3 consists of 14 residues.

This clonotype came up many times. The V gene is TRBV20-1, the J gene TRBJ2-7; TRBD1 is a possible D gene (6 bases). This CDR3 comprises 14 residues. The ends were cut back, 5 bases at V and 0 bases at J, with 14 bases in the middle. In germline, CDR1 is DFQATT, CDR2 SNEGSKA (reference sequence). CDR3 DNA sequence: TGCAGTGCTGATAACCGGGACAACTCCTACGAGCAGTACTTC. Translated: CSADNRDNSYEQYF.

This chain uses TRBV5-1 with TRBJ1-4, with D possibly being TRBD1 (6 bases). The CDR3 has 13 residues. The V end lost 2 bases, the J end lost 7 bases, and 9 bases lay between the germline ends. Germline V lookup: CDR1 SGHRS, CDR2 YFSETQ. CDR3 residues: CASSLLTGEKLFF. The CDR3 DNA reads TGCGCCAGCAGCTTACTGACAGGTGAAAAACTGTTTTTT.

The J gene is TRBJ2-5, the V gene TRBV4-3; D ambiguous. The germline CDR1 and CDR2 sequences are LGHNA and YSLEER. CDR3 length equals 15 residues. The germline V and J ends were trimmed by 1 base and 1 base, with 10 bases remaining between them. The DNA of the CDR3 is TGCGCCAGCAGCCAAGGGCTAACACTCCAAGAGACCCAGTACTTC. It encodes CASSQGLTLQETQYF.

The chain recombines TRBV4-2 with TRBJ2-1; D call uncertain. The CDR3 totals 15 residues. Germline V lookup: CDR1 LGHNA, CDR2 YNFKEQ. With 2 bases removed from V and 0 bases from J, the gap between germline ends came to 8 bases. The CDR3 loop is CASSQLHGSYNEQFF. CDR3 coding DNA: TGTGCCAGCAGCCAACTTCATGGCTCCTACAATGAGCAGTTCTTC.